This T cell receptor beta chain is from a study of T cells in Graves' hyperthyroidism and ophthalmopathy. Findings of the study overall: Also found in blood were most expanded thyroid clonotypes above 0.001.

Uncontrolled infection, other autoimmune disease, pregnancy and lactation each barred patients from inclusion. Diagnosing involved the use of clinical symptoms, serum thyroxine and TRAb, thyroid ultrasound and orbital computed tomography. TCR beta CDR3 region amplification was performed from RNA transcripts. TCR CDR3 regions were first amplified by RT-PCR with HTBI primers. Each CDR3 protein is one row after TCRdb ran MiXCR on the multiplex PCR reads. The sample consists of hundreds of thousands of distinct CDR3 sequences, roughly 20% of them appearing once. As concerns this clonotype: The antigen remains unidentified.

V shed 5 bases and J shed 0 bases, with 17 bases lying between them. The CDR3 sequence is 17 residues long. The chain employs TRBV12-3 or TRBV12-4 and TRBJ1-3, with D perhaps TRBD1 (6 bases). The sequenced material came from blood. The TCR originated in a middle-aged man with Graves' ophthalmopathy. The CDR3 here is CASSPRTDIYSGNTIYF. The CDR3 DNA sequence: TGTGCCAGCAGTCCCCGGACAGACATTTACTCTGGAAACACCATATATTTT.